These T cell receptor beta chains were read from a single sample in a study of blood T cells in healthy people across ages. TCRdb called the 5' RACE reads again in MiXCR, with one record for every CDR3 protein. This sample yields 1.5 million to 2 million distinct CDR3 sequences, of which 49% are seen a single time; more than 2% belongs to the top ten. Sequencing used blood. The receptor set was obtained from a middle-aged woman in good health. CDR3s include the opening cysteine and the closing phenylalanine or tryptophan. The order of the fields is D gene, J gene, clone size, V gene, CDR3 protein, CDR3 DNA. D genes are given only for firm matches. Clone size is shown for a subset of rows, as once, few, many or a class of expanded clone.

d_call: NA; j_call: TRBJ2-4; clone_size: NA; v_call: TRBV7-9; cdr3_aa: CASSLVGQGMDKNIQYF; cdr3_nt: TGTGCCAGCAGCTTAGTGGGTCAGGGAATGGACAAAAACATTCAGTACTTC
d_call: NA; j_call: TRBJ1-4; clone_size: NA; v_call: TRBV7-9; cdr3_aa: CASSLGDKGLFF; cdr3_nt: TGTGCCAGCAGCTTAGGGGATAAAGGACTGTTTTTT
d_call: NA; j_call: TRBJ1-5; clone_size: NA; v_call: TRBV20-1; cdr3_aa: CSADPAGSNQPQHF; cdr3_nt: TGCAGTGCGGACCCCGCAGGTAGCAATCAGCCCCAGCATTTT
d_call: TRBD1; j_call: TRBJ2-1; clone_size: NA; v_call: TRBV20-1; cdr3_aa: CSARRTGRLSGNEQFF; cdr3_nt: TGCAGTGCTAGGAGGACAGGGCGTTTGTCTGGCAATGAGCAGTTCTTC
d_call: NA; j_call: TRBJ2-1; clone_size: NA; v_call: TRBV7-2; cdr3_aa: CASSPDSHNEQFF; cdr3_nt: TGTGCCAGCAGCCCGGACTCCCACAATGAGCAGTTCTTC
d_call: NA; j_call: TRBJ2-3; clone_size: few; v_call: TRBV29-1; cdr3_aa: CSVDRGGGTDTQYF; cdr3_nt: TGCAGCGTTGATCGCGGGGGCGGGACAGATACGCAGTATTTT
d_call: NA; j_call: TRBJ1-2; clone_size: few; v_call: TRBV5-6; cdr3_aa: CASSRSGYGYTF; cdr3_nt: TGTGCCAGCAGCCGTAGTGGGTATGGCTACACCTTC
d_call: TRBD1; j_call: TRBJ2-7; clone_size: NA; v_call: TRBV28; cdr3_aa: CASSFMGQISYEQYF; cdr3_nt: TGTGCCAGCAGTTTTATGGGACAGATATCCTACGAGCAGTACTTC
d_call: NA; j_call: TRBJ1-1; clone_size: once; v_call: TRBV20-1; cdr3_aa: CSGWGLTLNTEAFF; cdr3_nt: TGCAGTGGATGGGGTTTGACCCTGAACACTGAAGCTTTCTTT
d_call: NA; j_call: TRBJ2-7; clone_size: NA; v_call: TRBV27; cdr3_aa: CASSLSRRSSYEQYF; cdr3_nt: TGTGCCAGCAGTTTATCCCGCAGGAGCTCCTACGAGCAGTACTTC
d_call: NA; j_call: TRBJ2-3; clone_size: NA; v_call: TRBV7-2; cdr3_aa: CASSLQADTDTQYF; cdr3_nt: TGTGCCAGCAGCTTACAAGCGGACACAGATACGCAGTATTTT
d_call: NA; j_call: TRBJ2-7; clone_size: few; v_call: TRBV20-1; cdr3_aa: CSASRSRMDEQYF; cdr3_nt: TGCAGTGCTAGCCGTTCTCGGATGGACGAGCAGTACTTC
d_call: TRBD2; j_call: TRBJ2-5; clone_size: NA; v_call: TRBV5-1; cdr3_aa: CASSLDLIAKAGVETQYF; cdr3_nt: TGCGCCAGCAGCTTGGACCTAATCGCGAAAGCGGGGGTGGAGACCCAGTACTTC
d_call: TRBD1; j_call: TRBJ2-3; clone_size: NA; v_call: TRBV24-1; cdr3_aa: CATNRGPTDTQYF; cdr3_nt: TGTGCCACCAACAGGGGGCCAACAGATACGCAGTATTTT
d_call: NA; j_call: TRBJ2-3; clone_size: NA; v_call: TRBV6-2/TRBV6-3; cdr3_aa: CAIKRSSTDTQYF; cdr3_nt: TGTGCCATCAAGCGGTCCAGCACAGATACGCAGTATTTT
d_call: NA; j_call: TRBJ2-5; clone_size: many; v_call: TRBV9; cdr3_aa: CASSVEGSRQETQYF; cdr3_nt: TGTGCCAGCAGCGTAGAGGGATCTAGGCAAGAGACCCAGTACTTC
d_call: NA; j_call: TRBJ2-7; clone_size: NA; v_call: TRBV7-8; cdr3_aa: CASSLGQYRPASYEQYF; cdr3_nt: TGTGCCAGCAGCTTAGGGCAGTATAGGCCGGCTTCCTACGAGCAGTACTTC
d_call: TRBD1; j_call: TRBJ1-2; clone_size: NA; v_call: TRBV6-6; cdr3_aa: CASSDTGALRNGYTF; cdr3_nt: TGTGCCAGCAGTGATACAGGGGCCCTTCGGAATGGCTACACCTTC
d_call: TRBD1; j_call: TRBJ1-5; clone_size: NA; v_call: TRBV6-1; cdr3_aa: CASRDADRVYQPQHF; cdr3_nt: TGTGCCAGCAGAGATGCGGACAGGGTTTACCAGCCCCAGCATTTT
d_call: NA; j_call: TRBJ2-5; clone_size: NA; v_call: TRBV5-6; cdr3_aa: CASSSAEEPNQYF; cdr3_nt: TGTGCCAGCAGCTCCGCGGAGGAGCCAAACCAGTACTTC
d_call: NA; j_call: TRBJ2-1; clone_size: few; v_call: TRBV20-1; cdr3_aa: CSSSRRYNEQFF; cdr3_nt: TGCAGTTCTAGCAGACGCTACAATGAGCAGTTCTTC
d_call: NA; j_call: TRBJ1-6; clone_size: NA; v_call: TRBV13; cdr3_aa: CASSLKPSSSYNSPLHF; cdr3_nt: TGTGCCAGCAGCTTAAAACCCTCCTCTTCTTATAATTCACCCCTCCACTTT
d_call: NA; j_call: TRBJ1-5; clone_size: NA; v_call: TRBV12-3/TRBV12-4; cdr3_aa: CASNRRQPQHF; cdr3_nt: TGTGCCAGCAATCGCAGGCAGCCCCAGCATTTT
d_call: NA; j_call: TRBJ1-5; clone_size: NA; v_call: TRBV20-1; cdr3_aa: CSASGQPVMSNQPQHF; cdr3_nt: TGCAGTGCCTCAGGGCAGCCGGTGATGAGCAATCAGCCCCAGCATTTT
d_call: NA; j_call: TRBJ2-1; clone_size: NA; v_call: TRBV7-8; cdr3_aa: CASSILGGPRYEQFF; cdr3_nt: TGTGCCAGCAGCATACTTGGGGGGCCCCGTTATGAGCAGTTCTTC
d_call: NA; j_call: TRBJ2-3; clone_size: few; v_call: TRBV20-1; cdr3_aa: CSAVRTAGRTDTQYF; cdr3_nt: TGCAGTGCTGTCCGGACGGCCGGGCGCACAGATACGCAGTATTTT
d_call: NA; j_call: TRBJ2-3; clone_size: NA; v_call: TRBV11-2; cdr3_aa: CASSLSKLATDTQYF; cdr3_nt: TGTGCCAGCAGCTTATCGAAGCTCGCCACAGATACGCAGTATTTT
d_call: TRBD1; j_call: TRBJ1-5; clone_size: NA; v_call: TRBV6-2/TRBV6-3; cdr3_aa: CASSYPPYDRVNQPQHF; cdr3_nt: TGTGCCAGCAGTTACCCTCCGTACGACAGGGTCAATCAGCCCCAGCATTTT
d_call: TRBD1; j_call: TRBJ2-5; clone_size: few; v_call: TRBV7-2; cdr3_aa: CASSLFQGERETQYF; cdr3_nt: TGTGCCAGCAGCTTATTCCAGGGGGAGAGGGAGACCCAGTACTTC
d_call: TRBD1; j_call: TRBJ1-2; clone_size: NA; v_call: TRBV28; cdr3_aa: CASSLEGQGAGGDGYTF; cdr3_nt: TGTGCCAGCAGTTTAGAAGGCCAGGGGGCAGGGGGAGATGGCTACACCTTC
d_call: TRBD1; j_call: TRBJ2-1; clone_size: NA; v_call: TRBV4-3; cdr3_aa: CASSHAQGSSYNEQFF; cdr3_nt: TGCGCCAGCAGCCACGCACAGGGGTCGTCGTACAATGAGCAGTTCTTC
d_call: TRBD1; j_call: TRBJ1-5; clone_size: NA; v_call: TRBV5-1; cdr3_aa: CASSFGTASPDRNQPQHF; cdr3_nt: TGCGCCAGCAGCTTTGGGACAGCAAGTCCAGATCGCAATCAGCCCCAGCATTTT
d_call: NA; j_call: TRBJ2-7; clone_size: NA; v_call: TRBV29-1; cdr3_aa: CSGGYLYSEQYF; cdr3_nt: TGCAGCGGGGGGTATCTTTATTCCGAGCAGTACTTC
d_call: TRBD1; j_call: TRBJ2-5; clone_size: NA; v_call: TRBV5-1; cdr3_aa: CASSQGQGALEMETQYF; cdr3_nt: TGCGCCAGCAGCCAGGGACAGGGTGCTTTGGAGATGGAGACCCAGTACTTC
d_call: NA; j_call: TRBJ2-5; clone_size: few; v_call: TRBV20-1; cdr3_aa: CSANERRETQYF; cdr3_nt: TGCAGTGCTAACGAGCGTCGAGAGACCCAGTACTTC
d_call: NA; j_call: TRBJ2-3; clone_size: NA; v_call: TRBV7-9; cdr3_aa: CASSLVPGGTDTQYF; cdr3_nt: TGTGCCAGCAGCTTAGTCCCGGGCGGCACAGATACGCAGTATTTT
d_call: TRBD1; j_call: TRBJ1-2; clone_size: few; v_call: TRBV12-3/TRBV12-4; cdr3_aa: CASSYEGQLYGYTF; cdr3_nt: TGTGCCAGCAGTTACGAGGGACAGCTATATGGCTACACCTTC
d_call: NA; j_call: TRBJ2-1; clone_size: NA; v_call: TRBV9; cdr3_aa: CASSSGAGTSYNEQFF; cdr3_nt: TGTGCCAGCAGCTCCGGCGCTGGAACATCCTACAATGAGCAGTTCTTC
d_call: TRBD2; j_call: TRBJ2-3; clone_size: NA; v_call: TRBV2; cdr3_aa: CASSGLAGGYEGDTQYF; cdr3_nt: TGTGCCAGCAGTGGACTAGCGGGGGGCTATGAGGGAGATACGCAGTATTTT
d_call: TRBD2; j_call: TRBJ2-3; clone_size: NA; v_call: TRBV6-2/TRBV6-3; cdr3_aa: CASRNSGGTDTQYF; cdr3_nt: TGTGCCAGCAGAAATAGCGGGGGCACAGATACGCAGTATTTT